These 28 T cell receptor beta chains were all obtained from the same sample, sequenced in a study of tumor-infiltrating lymphocytes in localized non-small cell lung cancer. Produced via immunoSEQ multiplex PCR; TCRdb's table is partial and in-frame only. The data contain 13,000 or so clones, 78% of them seen just once; the ten biggest clones take up under 5.5%. The specimen sequenced was lung tumor tissue. The receptor source for this set is a human donor with non-small cell lung cancer.

The table lists this clone with a count of one. V usage is TRBV4-1 and J usage is TRBJ2-2, with 8 bases lining up with TRBD1. CDR3 length: 17 residues. Germline CDR1 reads MGHRA; CDR2 reads YSYEKL. V lost 3 bases, J lost 5 bases, and 11 bases stayed unmatched. CDR3 DNA sequence: TGCGCCAGCAGCCATCCCGGGACAGGTCAGGGGACCGGGGAGCTGTTTTTT. Translating it yields CASSHPGTGQGTGELFF.

The genes are TRBV27 and TRBJ1-1; D is uncertain. This CDR3 contains 14 residues. Trimming took off 6 bases at V and 4 bases at J, with 15 bases between the two ends. The germline V gene encodes CDR1 MNHEY and CDR2 SMNVEV (reference sequence). The CDR3 DNA is TGTGCCAGCAGCAATAACGACCGGGTCACTGAAGCTTTCTTT. This codes for CASSNNDRVTEAFF.

The chain uses TRBV6-6 and TRBJ2-1; D call uncertain. This CDR3 contains 13 residues. Germline loops: CDR1 MNHNY, CDR2 SVGAGI (reference sequence). V was shortened by 2 bases and J by 6 bases, with 8 bases between the two germline ends. CDR3 in amino acids: CASSYQDVNEQFF. CDR3 nucleotides: TGTGCCAGCAGTTACCAGGACGTCAATGAGCAGTTCTTC.

This clone has just one count. This chain joins TRBV2 and TRBJ2-1, with 10 bases matching TRBD2. Losses at the gene ends were 2 bases for V and 6 bases for J; bases not matched to a gene: 4. CDR1 and CDR2 (germline): SNHLY, FYNNEI. The CDR3 totals 15 residues. CDR3 residues: CASSEQRGGPNEQFF. As DNA, the CDR3 is TGTGCCAGCAGTGAACAGCGGGGGGGCCCCAATGAGCAGTTCTTC.

The chain recombines TRBV7-7 with TRBJ2-3; 8 bases fit TRBD2. Germline lookup yields CDR1 SSHAT and CDR2 FNYEAQ (reference sequence). The CDR3 extends over 14 amino acids. J gave up 2 bases and V 6 bases, and 4 bases lay outside the gene matches. CDR3 coding DNA: TGTGCCAGCAGTCGGGGGGGGCACACAGATACGCAGTATTTT. Translating it yields CASSRGGHTDTQYF.

This chain links TRBV6-5 with TRBJ1-3; a possible D gene is TRBD1 (6 bases). This CDR3 comprises 15 residues. The germline gives CDR1 MNHEY, CDR2 SVGAGI. V dropped 0 bases and J dropped 3 bases, with 9 bases sitting between them. The CDR3 region is CASSYSGGHGNTIYF. The CDR3 nucleotides read TGTGCCAGCAGTTACTCGGGGGGCCATGGAAACACCATATATTTT.

This chain links TRBV15 with TRBJ2-7; D perhaps matches TRBD2 (5 bases). V lost 0 bases to trimming and J lost 7 bases, with 16 bases between them. This CDR3 comprises 15 residues. Germline loops: CDR1 LNHNV, CDR2 YYDKDF (reference sequence). CDR3 nucleotide sequence: TGTGCCACCAGCAGAGAGCTAGCCATGGGTCGTGAGCAGTACTTC. Translation: CATSRELAMGREQYF.

This clone was detected a few times. The chain uses TRBV4-1 and TRBJ1-2; perhaps TRBD1 as D (5 bases). This CDR3 spans 15 amino acids. From germline, CDR1 is MGHRA and CDR2 YSYEKL. The V end was cut by 0 bases, the J end by 8 bases, with 16 bases between. The CDR3 coding sequence is TGCGCCAGCAGCCAAGAAGGCGGGGCTTGGGGAGGCTACACCTTC. Translated: CASSQEGGAWGGYTF.

The sample holds one count of this clone. V usage is TRBV27 and J usage is TRBJ1-5; tentative D call: TRBD1 (5 bases). Trimming removed 3 bases from V and 5 bases from J, with 11 bases in between. The CDR3 is made up of 14 amino acids. Germline CDR1 and CDR2: MNHEY and SMNVEV (reference sequence). This CDR3 reads CASSLNRRDQPQHF. The CDR3 DNA follows: TGTGCCAGCAGTTTGAACAGGAGGGATCAGCCCCAGCATTTT.

The chain uses TRBV6-5 and TRBJ1-5, with 9 bases that match TRBD1. CDR1 is MNHEY, CDR2 SVGAGI, per germline. CDR3 size: 15 residues. V shed 5 bases, J shed 3 bases, and the junction held 5 bases outside the gene matches. The CDR3 nucleotides read TGTGCCAGCAGTCCCGGACAGGGGCACAATCAGCCCCAGCATTTT. Translating it yields CASSPGQGHNQPQHF.

The chain links TRBV7-8 to TRBJ2-7; 8 nucleotides align to TRBD1. V trimming: 5 bases; J trimming: 2 bases; junction bases outside the gene matches: 14. The CDR3 runs 17 residues. Per the germline V gene, CDR1 is SGHVS and CDR2 is FQNEAQ. As DNA, the CDR3 is TGTGCCAGCAGCCCATGGTCCGCGGACAGGGACACCTACGAGCAGTACTTC. Amino acid sequence: CASSPWSADRDTYEQYF.

This sequence joins TRBV19 and TRBJ1-5, with D hard to call. The CDR3 sequence is 15 residues long. Germline-derived CDR1 and CDR2 are LNHDA and SQIVND (reference sequence). The V end was cut by 1 base, the J end by 2 bases, with 9 bases between. The CDR3 DNA is TGTGCCAGTAGTATAGTTTACGCGGGCAATCAGCCCCAGCATTTT. Protein sequence: CASSIVYAGNQPQHF.

The rearrangement uses TRBV23-1 and TRBJ2-7; possibly TRBD1 or TRBD2 for D (6 bases each). TRBV23-1 is placed among ORFs of uncertain function. The CDR3 is 16 amino acids. Trimming took 4 bases from V and 3 from J, leaving 19 bases between them. The CDR3 region has the DNA TGCGCCAGCAGTCCCCGGGGGTCCAGGGGCCTCTACGAGCAGTACGTC. Amino acids: CASSPRGSRGLYEQYV.

This chain's CDR3 is CASSEALMTGDSPETQYF. CDR3 sequence (DNA): TGTGCCAGCAGTGAAGCGCTTATGACAGGGGATTCCCCAGAGACCCAGTACTTC. The genes are TRBV2 and TRBJ2-5; 8 nucleotides agree with TRBD1. V dropped 0 bases and J dropped 4; count of bases not matched to a gene: 13. Germline loops: CDR1 SNHLY, CDR2 FYNNEI. CDR3 length equals 18 residues.

DNA for the CDR3: TGTGCCAGCTCACCACCCGGGGGCGGGAGAGTCGAGACCCAGTACTTC. Translation gives CASSPPGGGRVETQYF. The chain uses TRBV18 and TRBJ2-5; tentative D call: TRBD2 (7 bases). V was cut by 0 bases and J by 5 bases, with 16 bases left in between. The CDR3 runs to 16 residues. Germline V gene data show CDR1 as KGHSH and CDR2 as LQKENI.

The J gene is TRBJ1-4, the V gene TRBV6-5, with D perhaps TRBD1 (5 bases). Deletions cut 6 bases from V and 7 bases from J, with 15 bases between. CDR1 is MNHEY, CDR2 SVGAGI, per germline. The CDR3 contains 14 residues. The DNA for the CDR3 is TGTGCCAGCAGGTCGACAGAGGGATTTGAAAAACTGTTTTTT. Residues: CASRSTEGFEKLFF.

CDR3 protein: CASSKPGQGF. CDR3 coding DNA: TGTGCCAGCAGCAAACCGGGACAGGGCTTT. This rearrangement joins TRBV21-1 to TRBJ1-4; the table calls TRBD1, which could not be checked here. TRBV21-1 is termed a pseudogene. This CDR3 is built from 10 residues.

The J gene is TRBJ2-5, the V gene TRBV7-9; D is undetermined. Trimming took 1 base from V and 5 from J, leaving 5 bases between them. From germline, CDR1 is SEHNR and CDR2 FQNEAQ (reference sequence). The CDR3 extends over 12 amino acids. The DNA of the CDR3 is TGTGCCAGCAGCTTAGTAAGGGAGACCCAGTACTTC. Its protein product is CASSLVRETQYF.

This clone has only one observation. The chain employs TRBV21-1 and TRBJ2-7; no DNA check was done on the table's D call, TRBD1. TRBV21-1 is listed as a pseudogene. The length of the CDR3 is 15 residues. The CDR3 nucleotides read TGTGCCAGCAGCACACGACAGGGGGTGGGCTACGAGCAGTACGTC. This encodes CASSTRQGVGYEQYV.

V gene TRBV9 combines with J gene TRBJ2-7, with D perhaps being TRBD1 or TRBD2 (7 bases each). CDR1 SGDLS and CDR2 YYNGEE come from the germline V gene. The CDR3 covers 20 residues. V dropped 0 bases and J dropped 10 bases, with 35 bases sitting between them. The CDR3 region is CASSVEGGEDRWGLGAGQYF. CDR3 nucleotides: TGTGCCAGCAGCGTAGAGGGGGGGGAGGACAGGTGGGGCCTTGGGGCGGGACAGTACTTC.

The chain is built from TRBV10-3 and TRBJ2-7; D not certain. CDR3 length equals 13 residues. Germline lookup yields CDR1 ENHRY and CDR2 SYGVKD. V gave up 2 bases and J gave up 0 bases, with 5 bases separating them. This chain's CDR3 is CAISETASYEQYF. The CDR3, as DNA: TGTGCCATCAGTGAGACAGCCTCCTACGAGCAGTACTTC.

This rearrangement joins TRBV4-2 to TRBJ2-1, with D possibly matching TRBD1 (7 bases). From germline, CDR1 is LGHNA and CDR2 YNFKEQ. There are 15 residues in the CDR3. V lost 1 base, J lost 6 bases, and 13 bases lay in between. The CDR3 loop reads CASSQVQGGVNEQFF. The CDR3 coding sequence is TGTGCCAGCAGCCAAGTCCAGGGGGGTGTCAATGAGCAGTTCTTC.

The chain links TRBV4-1 to TRBJ2-6; D ambiguous. V was cut by 2 bases and J by 0 bases, with 11 bases left in between. The CDR3 runs 17 residues. CDR1 and CDR2 (germline): MGHRA, YSYEKL. Here the CDR3 DNA reads TGCGCCAGCAGCCAATACCATTCGCTCTCTGGGGCCAACGTCCTGACTTTC. Its protein product is CASSQYHSLSGANVLTF.

The chain has TRBV5-1 and TRBJ2-3, with 9 bases aligning to TRBD2. The CDR3 is 17 residues long. V lost 4 bases to trimming and J lost 2 bases; unmatched junction nucleotides: 11. Germline V gene data show CDR1 as SGHRS and CDR2 as YFSETQ. The CDR3 here is CASSKGSSGDNTDTQYF. The CDR3 DNA reads as TGCGCCAGCAGCAAAGGGTCTAGCGGGGACAACACAGATACGCAGTATTTT.

As for this clone: The final CDR3 position lacks the conserved phenylalanine or tryptophan, pointing to a likely read error. The DNA is omitted, as the CDR3 cannot be located on it reliably, and the CDR3 follows TCRdb's listing. This rearrangement joins TRBV19 to TRBJ1-2; the DNA was not compared with TRBD1, the D call given in the table. With termini counted, the CDR3 has 10 amino acids. The germline CDR1 and CDR2 sequences are LNHDA and SQIVND (reference sequence). CDR3 residues: CASSIYAGGK.

This clone came up once. The chain has TRBV7-6 and TRBJ1-4, with D tentatively TRBD1 (5 bases). V was shortened by 1 base and J by 10 bases, with 13 bases between the two germline ends. The CDR3 totals 14 residues. Germline loops: CDR1 SGHVS, CDR2 FNYEAQ. CDR3 loop: CASSLGDYDGKLFF. CDR3 nucleotide sequence: TGTGCCAGCAGCTTAGGGGACTACGATGGAAAACTGTTTTTT.

V is TRBV7-8 and J is TRBJ1-4; D gene ambiguous. In germline, CDR1 is SGHVS, CDR2 FQNEAQ. There are 14 residues in the CDR3. Trimming took off 5 bases at V and 7 bases at J, with 14 bases between the two ends. CDR3 loop: CASSPRVNREKLFF. For the CDR3, the DNA is TGTGCCAGCAGCCCAAGGGTTAACCGTGAAAAACTGTTTTTT.

V is TRBV6-1 and J is TRBJ1-5; TRBD1 agrees at 7 bases. The germline gives CDR1 MNHNS, CDR2 SASEGT. V shed 4 bases, J shed 8 bases, and the junction held 14 bases outside the gene matches. This CDR3 region has 16 residues. The CDR3 loop is CASSGLFRQGGKPQHF. CDR3 bases: TGTGCCAGCAGTGGTTTATTTAGACAGGGAGGAAAGCCCCAGCATTTT.